Below, 26 T cell receptor beta chains from the same sample are listed, as sequenced in a study of T-cell reconstitution after alpha-beta-depleted transplantation in children. Construction of the TCRbeta library involved unique molecular identifiers. One entry per CDR3 protein results from TCRdb running MiXCR on the PCR reads. Of 400,000 to 500,000 distinct CDR3 sequences in the sample, approximately 11% are singletons; the top ten hold about 5%. Sequences were derived from PBMCs from the stem cell graft donor, sampled from the stem cell graft. The receptors were gathered from a human donor who donated a stem cell graft to a child with acute myeloid leukemia.

In its sample, this clonotype was seen a few times. The DNA of the CDR3 is TGCAGCGTTGAGAGGGCCCGGGAAGCTTTCTTT. This gives the protein CSVERAREAFF. The chain couples TRBV29-1 to TRBJ1-1, with D hard to call. The germline CDR1 and CDR2 sequences are SQVTM and ANQGSEA. The CDR3 covers 11 residues. Trimming removed 3 bases from V and 8 bases from J, with 10 bases in between.

The gene calls are TRBV7-4 and TRBJ2-1, with D hard to call. Trimming cost V 5 bases and J 7 bases, with 0 bases left between them. This CDR3 is 9 amino acids long. CDR1 and CDR2 (germline): SGHVT, SQSDAQ. Here the CDR3 DNA reads TGTGCCAGCAGCAATGAGCAGTTCTTC. Residues: CASSNEQFF. Based on the CDR3 plus reference TRBV7-4 and TRBJ2-1, the full variable domain is GAGVSQSPRYKVAKRGRDVALRCDSISGHVTLYWYRQTLGQGSEVLTYSQSDAQRDKSGRPSGRFSAERPERSVSTLKIQRTEQGDSAVYLCASSNEQFFGPGTRLTVL.

This clonotype has a count of ten or more. The chain recombines TRBV29-1 with TRBJ1-2; no clear D gene. Trimming removed 2 bases from V and 8 bases from J, with 12 bases in between. Germline-derived CDR1 and CDR2 are SQVTM and ANQGSEA. The CDR3 consists of 12 residues. This CDR3 is CSVEIRFGGYTF. The CDR3 DNA reads as TGCAGCGTTGAAATCCGCTTCGGGGGCTACACCTTC.

The chain combines TRBV7-9 with TRBJ2-3; D gene ambiguous. Germline V gene data show CDR1 as SEHNR and CDR2 as FQNEAQ (reference sequence). V gave up 3 bases and J gave up 10 bases, with 17 bases separating them. The CDR3 spans 14 residues. The CDR3 region is CASSFSQTQHSQYF. CDR3 sequence (DNA): TGTGCCAGCAGCTTTTCCCAAACCCAACATTCGCAGTATTTT.

V usage is TRBV29-1 and J usage is TRBJ2-3; TRBD2 agrees at 14 bases. The trim removed 8 bases at V and 0 bases at J, leaving 4 bases unmatched. Germline CDR1 SQVTM, CDR2 ANQGSEA. This CDR3 has 15 residues. This CDR3 reads CSSGTSGSSTDTQYF. DNA of the CDR3: TGCAGCTCGGGGACTAGCGGGAGTAGCACAGATACGCAGTATTTT.

The V and J genes are TRBV4-3 and TRBJ2-7; D ambiguous. Per the germline V gene, CDR1 is LGHNA and CDR2 is YSLEER. V was pared by 1 base and J by 2 bases, with 12 bases between. This CDR3 contains 15 residues. CDR3 amino acids: CASSQGWAKTYEQYF. The CDR3 coding sequence is TGCGCCAGCAGCCAAGGATGGGCGAAAACCTACGAGCAGTACTTC.

This chain joins TRBV2 and TRBJ2-1; D possibly corresponds to TRBD2 (5 bases). V was trimmed by 6 bases and J by 9 bases, leaving 18 bases between them. The CDR3 has 14 amino acids. Germline CDR1 SNHLY, CDR2 FYNNEI. The CDR3 DNA is TGTGCCAGCAGCGCTGAACCTCAACTAGTTGAGCAGTTCTTC. Amino acid sequence: CASSAEPQLVEQFF.

A few counts support this clonotype. V and J are TRBV12-3 or TRBV12-4 and TRBJ2-2; possibly TRBD1 for D (5 bases). V gave up 2 bases and J gave up 5 bases, with 9 bases separating them. The CDR3 has 14 amino acids. The CDR3 sequence: CASSLFQGTGELFF. The CDR3 coding sequence is TGTGCCAGCAGTTTATTCCAGGGAACCGGGGAGCTGTTTTTT.

With regard to this clonotype: Since no conserved phenylalanine or tryptophan closes the CDR3, a read error is the likely cause. The chain recombines TRBV29-1 with TRBJ2-1; D not resolved. The CDR3 is 13 residues long. Germline V gives CDR1 SQVTM, CDR2 ANQGSEA. V gave up 4 bases and J gave up 0 bases, with 7 bases separating them. CDR3 region: CSVVWNSYNEQFS. The CDR3 DNA follows: TGCAGCGTTGTGTGGAACTCCTACAATGAGCAGTTCTCC.

The chain combines TRBV6-2 or TRBV6-3 with TRBJ2-1; D tentatively reads TRBD1 or TRBD2 (5 bases each). Trimming shortened V by 5 bases and J by 5 bases, and 19 bases separated the two germline ends. The CDR3 length is 16 residues. Germline values: CDR1 MNHEY, CDR2 SVGEGT. CDR3: CASSRRDPNVHNEQFF. The CDR3 bases are TGTGCCAGCAGTCGCCGGGACCCCAATGTCCACAATGAGCAGTTCTTC.

The rearrangement links TRBV4-1 to TRBJ1-1; TRBD1 agrees at 8 bases. The CDR3 extends over 16 amino acids. V shed 1 base, J shed 7 bases, and the junction held 11 bases outside the gene matches. Germline V CDR1 and CDR2: MGHRA, YSYEKL. This CDR3 is CASSQAPGQEVGEAFF. For the CDR3, the DNA is TGCGCCAGCAGCCAAGCTCCGGGACAGGAAGTTGGTGAAGCTTTCTTT.

Only one count was recorded for this clonotype. The chain joins TRBV7-9 to TRBJ2-1; 7 nucleotides agree with TRBD1. The CDR3 is made up of 15 amino acids. V shed 5 bases, J shed 6 bases, and the junction held 10 bases outside the gene matches. In germline, CDR1 is SEHNR, CDR2 FQNEAQ (reference sequence). DNA of the CDR3: TGTGCCAGCAGCCGCCTAACAGGGGTGAGCAATGAGCAGTTCTTC. Amino acids: CASSRLTGVSNEQFF.

This clonotype was seen repeatedly, ten times or more. The chain has TRBV2 and TRBJ2-7; no reliable D call. CDR3 length equals 12 residues. CDR1 is SNHLY, CDR2 FYNNEI, per germline. V lost 7 bases and J 0 bases, leaving 7 bases between the germline ends. The CDR3 DNA follows: TGTGCCAGCACTAAGGGCTCCTACGAGCAGTACTTC. This sequence encodes CASTKGSYEQYF.

This rearrangement joins TRBV27 to TRBJ2-1; 12 bases line up with TRBD2. CDR1 is MNHEY, CDR2 SMNVEV, per germline (reference sequence). The CDR3 is made up of 15 amino acids. Trimming cost V 3 bases and J 9 bases; bases outside gene matches: 6. The DNA for the CDR3 is TGTGCCAGCAGTTTGCAGTCTAGCGGGAGGGGTGAGCAGTTCTTC. Translated: CASSLQSSGRGEQFF.

This clonotype was counted ten times or more. The chain uses TRBV12-3 or TRBV12-4 and TRBJ2-3, with 7 bases that match TRBD1. The V segment lost 2 bases and the J segment 2 bases; nucleotides outside the gene matches: 1. CDR3 length: 14 residues. The CDR3 loop reads CASSLQGDTDTQYF. The DNA for the CDR3 is TGTGCCAGCAGTTTACAGGGGGACACAGATACGCAGTATTTT.

The chain has TRBV6-1 and TRBJ2-1; TRBD2 agrees at 10 bases. J was trimmed by 9 bases and V by 4 bases; bases with no gene match: 12. Looked up from germline, CDR1 is MNHNS and CDR2 is SASEGT. The CDR3 loop spans 16 amino acids. CDR3 region: CASSGLWSGRAREQFF. CDR3 nucleotides: TGTGCCAGCAGTGGGCTTTGGAGCGGGAGGGCCCGTGAGCAGTTCTTC.

The V and J genes are TRBV6-1 and TRBJ2-1; TRBD2 aligns across 8 bases. This CDR3 is 15 amino acids long. V trimming: 1 base; J trimming: 8 bases; junction bases outside the gene matches: 7. Germline lookup yields CDR1 MNHNS and CDR2 SASEGT. In nucleotides, the CDR3 is TGTGCCAGCAGTGAAGGGGTTAGCGGGATAGATGAGCAGTTCTTC. It specifies CASSEGVSGIDEQFF.

This clonotype came up a few times. The J gene is TRBJ1-1, the V gene TRBV7-2; D uncertain. Germline-derived CDR1 and CDR2 are SGHTA and FQGNSA. The CDR3 contains 14 residues. V was pared by 5 bases and J by 1 base, with 11 bases between. In nucleotides, the CDR3 is TGTGCCAGCAGCCTCAGGCGGGGGAACACTGAAGCTTTCTTT. Its protein product is CASSLRRGNTEAFF.

The V gene is TRBV5-1, the J gene TRBJ2-5, with 14 nucleotides matching TRBD2. V shed 3 bases and J 3 bases; nucleotides not matched to a gene: 1. This CDR3 comprises 15 residues. Germline-derived CDR1 and CDR2 are SGHRS and YFSETQ. Here the CDR3 reads CASSSGLAGEETQYF. The CDR3 DNA is TGCGCCAGCAGCTCGGGACTAGCGGGAGAAGAGACCCAGTACTTC. The entire variable domain, with the rest obtained from reference TRBV5-1 and TRBJ2-5, is as follows: KAGVTQTPRYLIKTRGQQVTLSCSPISGHRSVSWYQQTPGQGLQFLFEYFSETQRNKGNFPGRFSGRQFSNSRSEMNVSTLELGDSALYLCASSSGLAGEETQYFGPGTRLLVL.

This clonotype appeared many times. The rearrangement uses TRBV29-1 and TRBJ1-1, with 12 bases fitting TRBD1. Unmatched junction bases numbered 4, after V lost 7 bases and J lost 1 base. This CDR3 is 14 amino acids long. Germline V gives CDR1 SQVTM, CDR2 ANQGSEA. CDR3 loop: CSAGTGGRNTEAFF. The CDR3 DNA reads as TGCAGCGCTGGGACAGGGGGCAGGAACACTGAAGCTTTCTTT.

A few counts support this clonotype. The genes are TRBV5-6 and TRBJ1-5; D not certain. V was shortened by 3 bases and J by 0 bases, with 16 bases between the two germline ends. The CDR3 length is 17 residues. The V gene's germline CDR1 is SGHDT and CDR2 YYEEEE. The CDR3 region is CASSSSSLPYSNQPQHF. The DNA of the CDR3 is TGTGCCAGCAGCTCGTCATCGCTCCCTTATAGCAATCAGCCCCAGCATTTT.

This clonotype has a count of ten or more. This chain connects TRBV28 to TRBJ1-4; no definite D call. CDR3 length equals 14 residues. V lost 3 bases, J lost 5 bases, and 10 bases lay in between. CDR1 and CDR2 from the germline V gene are MDHEN and SYDVKM. CDR3 residues: CASSFGQRNEKLFF. The CDR3 nucleotides read TGTGCCAGCAGTTTCGGGCAGCGGAATGAAAAACTGTTTTTT.

This clonotype was found a few times. This rearrangement joins TRBV4-1 to TRBJ2-1, with 7 nucleotides matching TRBD2. CDR1 is MGHRA and CDR2 is YSYEKL in the germline V gene. This CDR3 has 16 amino acids. After removal of 1 base from V and 5 bases from J, the junction contained 8 bases not matched to a gene. The CDR3 DNA follows: TGCGCCAGCAGCCAAGCCTTGGGACTACTAAACAATGAGCAGTTCTTC. The encoded protein is CASSQALGLLNNEQFF.

At least ten counts were recorded for this clonotype. The J gene is TRBJ1-4, the V gene TRBV20-1; TRBD1 agrees at 9 bases. Germline trimming cut 6 bases from V and 7 bases from J; bases unmatched to any gene: 6. Per the germline V gene, CDR1 is DFQATT and CDR2 is SNEGSKA (reference sequence). This CDR3 has 13 residues. This CDR3 reads CSAPGQGSEKLFF. The CDR3 nucleotides read TGCAGTGCCCCGGGACAGGGTAGTGAAAAACTGTTTTTT.

The chain recombines TRBV29-1 with TRBJ2-7; TRBD2 aligns across 7 bases. V trimming: 4 bases; J trimming: 1 base; junction bases outside the gene matches: 7. The CDR3 totals 14 residues. Germline V gene data show CDR1 as SQVTM and CDR2 as ANQGSEA. CDR3 sequence reads: CSVGASGTSYEQYF. In nucleotides, the CDR3 is TGCAGCGTTGGTGCTAGCGGAACTTCCTACGAGCAGTACTTC.

This clonotype was picked up a small number of times. The chain recombines TRBV6-1 with TRBJ1-4, with D possibly matching TRBD1 (5 bases). The V and J ends lost 2 bases and 3 bases respectively, with 10 bases between them. The germline CDR1 and CDR2 sequences are MNHNS and SASEGT. CDR3 size: 15 residues. Here the CDR3 DNA reads TGTGCCAGCAGTGAACAGGGTGCCCCTAATGAAAAACTGTTTTTT. Its protein product is CASSEQGAPNEKLFF.